Many counts were recorded for the clone carrying this TCR beta chain. The antigen is undetermined. These data come from a study of Graves' ophthalmopathy and Graves' hyperthyroidism. Amplification of TCR beta CDR3 regions used RNA transcripts. RT-PCR with HTBI primers came first, then second-round multiplex PCR. TCRdb analysed the multiplex PCR reads with MiXCR anew, one entry per CDR3 protein. The sample carries around 590,000 distinct CDR3 sequences, 35% to 40% recorded once. Whole-study findings and limits: A majority of expanded thyroid clonotypes exceeding 0.001 frequency were likewise present in blood.

Losses at the gene ends were 4 bases for V and 4 bases for J; bases not matched to a gene: 8. Looked up from germline, CDR1 is SGHTA and CDR2 is FQGNSA. This CDR3 has 16 amino acids. V and J are TRBV7-2 and TRBJ2-2; 8 bases align to TRBD2. The sequencing input was peripheral blood or thyroid tissue (not recorded which). This clonotype was sampled from an adult man with Graves' hyperthyroidism. DNA for the CDR3: TGTGCCAGCAGCTACCCGGGTAGCGGGACCACCGGGGAGCTGTTTTTT. It translates to CASSYPGSGTTGELFF.